Listed below are T cell receptor beta chains from one sample, sequenced in a study of blood T cell repertoires in COVID-19. The data were produced by immunoSEQ multiplex PCR, yet TCRdb's version contains in-frame clones alone and is incomplete. The table records approximately 490,000 clones, 87% of them present only once. Sequencing was performed on PBMCs or T cells enriched from blood (not recorded which). The receptors were gathered from a woman aged 18 to 35 who had recovered from COVID-19. Each CDR3 is given with its conserved first and last residue. D genes are given only for firm matches. The listing skips clone size in some rows; elsewhere it reads once, few, many or a size class.

J gene,V gene,clone size,D gene,CDR3 DNA,CDR3 protein
TRBJ2-3,TRBV3-1/TRBV3-2,.,.,TGTGCCAGCGACTCGGGCGGGGTGCCCACAGATACGCAGTATTTT,CASDSGGVPTDTQYF
TRBJ2-7,TRBV7-8,.,TRBD2,TGTGCCAGCAGCAAGAGACTAGCGGGGGGGCGTGAGCAGTACTTC,CASSKRLAGGREQYF
TRBJ2-5,TRBV12-3/TRBV12-4,.,.,TGTGCCAGCAGCTTGAGCGGGCCAGAGACCCAGTACTTC,CASSLSGPETQYF
TRBJ2-2,TRBV6-4,.,.,TGTGCCAGCTCCGGACAGTACACCGGGGAGCTGTTTTTT,CASSGQYTGELFF
TRBJ1-2,TRBV27,few,.,TGTGCCAGCAGTTTACAGGGTACCTATGGCTACACCTTC,CASSLQGTYGYTF
TRBJ2-7,TRBV29-1,.,TRBD1,TGCAGCGTTGGTACAGGGGGCCACGAGCAGTACTTC,CSVGTGGHEQYF
TRBJ1-1,TRBV5-4,.,.,TGTGCCAGCAGCTTGGGGGGGGTGAACACTGAAGCTTTCTTT,CASSLGGVNTEAFF
TRBJ2-7,TRBV7-2,.,TRBD2,TGTGCCAGCAGCCTACGACTAGCGGGGGACTACGAGCAGTACTTC,CASSLRLAGDYEQYF
TRBJ1-2,TRBV3-1/TRBV3-2,few,.,TGTGCCAGCAGCCCGTCCGGCAGGGCTCCTAACTATGGCTACACCTTC,CASSPSGRAPNYGYTF
TRBJ2-7,TRBV5-6,.,TRBD1,TGTGCCAGCAGCTGGAACCCCGGGACAGGGGCCGGCGAGCAGTACTTC,CASSWNPGTGAGEQYF
TRBJ2-7,TRBV19,.,TRBD1,TGTGCCAGTAGTCCTCGGGACAGGAGTACAACCTACGAGCAGTACTTC,CASSPRDRSTTYEQYF
TRBJ2-1,TRBV10-2,.,TRBD1,TGCGCCAGCAGAGAGACAGGGCGCAATGAGCAGTTCTTC,CASRETGRNEQFF
TRBJ1-6,TRBV30,once,.,TGTGCCTGGAGTATCACAGGAGCTAATTCACCCCTCCACTTT,CAWSITGANSPLHF
TRBJ2-2,TRBV7-2,few,.,TGTGCCAGCAGCCCGCTACCGGACACTGCGAACACCGGGGAGCTGTTTTTT,CASSPLPDTANTGELFF
TRBJ1-1,TRBV7-9,.,TRBD1,TGTGCCAGCAGCCGAGACAGGGATGGAGCTTTCTTT,CASSRDRDGAFF
TRBJ1-2,TRBV2,.,.,TGTGCCAGCAGAGCGGACAGCGAGTATGGCTACACCTTC,CASRADSEYGYTF
TRBJ2-7,TRBV11-2,.,TRBD1,TGTGCCAGCAGCCGGACAGGGAACGAGCAGTACTTC,CASSRTGNEQYF
TRBJ1-3,TRBV18,few,.,TGTGCCAGCTCACCGTCGGTTAGCTCTGGAAACACCATATATTTT,CASSPSVSSGNTIYF
TRBJ1-6,TRBV6-6,.,.,TGTGCCAGCAGTTACTCCCCCCTTAATTCACCCCTCCACTTT,CASSYSPLNSPLHF
TRBJ2-7,TRBV9,few,TRBD1,TGTGCCAGCAGCCCAGGGGGTGACGTAACCTACGAGCAGTACTTC,CASSPGGDVTYEQYF
TRBJ2-1,TRBV7-9,.,TRBD1,TGTGCCAGCAGCTCGCGGACAGGGGTGGATGAGCAGTTCTTC,CASSSRTGVDEQFF
TRBJ1-6,TRBV21-1,.,.,.,CASSIVGQGSNNSPLHF
TRBJ1-4,TRBV30,.,TRBD1,TGTGCCTGGAGAGGCCGTGAACAGGGGATCACTAATGAAAAACTGTTTTTT,CAWRGREQGITNEKLFF
TRBJ2-7,TRBV3-1/TRBV3-2,few,TRBD1,TGTGCCAGCAGCCAAGAGACAGGGCCCTACGAGCAGTACTTC,CASSQETGPYEQYF